Included here is one TCR beta chain sequence, with context. The antigen it binds to is not known. Base qualities are missing; no much larger clone stands one base away. Library preparation employed the immunoSEQ multiplex PCR assay. To provide template for TCR sequencing, every sample had RNA extracted and reverse transcribed into cDNA. First-strand cDNA was synthesized with SuperScript III using a 2:1 mix of oligo-dT and random hexamers. A synthetic immune receptor repertoire was used to assess amplification bias, and residual bias was removed computationally. As for the authors' bioinformatics: After raw reads were preprocessed to remove errors, the CDR3 was defined following IMGT conventions as running from the conserved cysteine to phenylalanine. Clonality was calculated as 1 minus Shannon entropy normalized by log2 of the number of productive unique TCRs. Whether each scalp clone was CD4 or CD8 was inferred by checking scalp TCRbeta sequences against the CD4 and CD8 repertoires from sorted blood. TCRdb took this table from immuneACCESS and kept in-frame rearrangements with V and J called. Such tables lack part of the clones; where checked against another copy, unresolved V genes explain under half of the gap, and the rest is unexplained. That table is the source of V, J and clone size, and D and trimming were worked out from the DNA. Counted in this sample were about 270,000 clones; about 60% of them appeared once. Of the sample, roughly 0.93% falls within the top ten clones.

The record originates from a study of CD8+ T cells in alopecia areata (dated by TCRdb to 2016 to 2019). Context from the whole study: The treated patients, all with moderate-to-severe alopecia areata, were enrolled in an open-label pilot trial of oral tofacitinib given at 5 to 10 mg twice daily. Patients stayed on tofacitinib for 6 to 18 months and then had 6 months of follow-up off drug so that delayed response and recurrence could be assessed. RNA was extracted with the PAXgene miRNA kit for fixed scalp, the miRNeasy kit for PBMCs, and the RNeasy kit for mouse skin. Tofacitinib-treated patients had biopsies at baseline and at 4 and 24 weeks of treatment, with a later scalp biopsy in several patients. TCRbeta CDR3 regions were amplified by immunoSEQ multiplex PCR using 35 Vbeta forward and 13 Jbeta reverse primers. For the treated patients, the SALT score, which quantifies what percentage of scalp surface area is affected, served as the measure of disease severity. In both human patients and the C3H/HeJ mouse model, the study applied high-throughput TCRbeta sequencing to look at T cell clonal expansion in alopecia areata. Scalp clonality was compared across normal scalp (n=4), patchy alopecia areata scalp (n=8), and alopecia totalis/universalis scalp (n=8). On the human side, TCRbeta sequencing was run on scalp tissue and on sorted CD4+ and CD8+ peripheral blood T cells from healthy controls and from alopecia areata patients with either patchy or totalis/universalis disease.

The paper's findings and limits, for the study overall: Unlike mouse skin, which is dominated by gammadelta T cells, normal human skin has resident alphabeta T cells that are also sequenced, and this complicates analysis of the scalp TCR repertoire. Because the treated cohort was small and included a single nonresponder, larger studies are needed to assess links between baseline CD8+ expansion and response. Lesional scalp, especially in alopecia totalis/universalis, showed higher clonality and more expanded CD8+ clones than normal scalp, suggesting antigenic drive. Tofacitinib significantly decreased scalp clonality and the number of expanded CD8+ clones among the top 100 scalp clones. Shared TCR sequences between patients were less evident than in mice, which may be partly attributable to HLA diversity in the patient population. During tofacitinib treatment, many expanded lesional clones stuck around in both scalp and blood, and this persistence may partly explain why relapse happens after treatment is stopped.

Read against the paper, the sample's treatment or condition label means: oral pan-JAK inhibitor, 5-10 mg twice daily. Lesional scalp punch biopsies and peripheral blood were collected from alopecia areata patients. PBMCs were isolated by density centrifugation and stained for CD3, CD4 and CD8, and CD4+ and CD8+ T cells were sorted on a FACSAria. V was cut back by 6 bases and J by 1 base, leaving a gap of 11 bases between them. According to the germline V gene, CDR1 reads MNHEY and CDR2 reads SVGAGI. The CDR3 holds 14 amino acids from the cysteine to the phenylalanine. Only the CDR3 DNA stays, 42 bases, in frame from base 1.

The material was CD4+ T cells sorted from blood, obtained at week 52, from a patient treated with tofacitinib. The TCR was taken from a human donor with alopecia areata. The sequence links TRBV6-5 to TRBJ2-3, with TRBD2 perhaps the D gene, on 5 matching bases. The nucleotides read TGTGCCAGCAGAGCTACCGGGGGCACAGATACGCAGTATTTT. It translates as CASRATGGTDTQYF.